This TCR beta chain was obtained from a study of regulatory T cells in long-lasting Graves disease. Germline-derived CDR1 and CDR2 are SGHTA and FQGNSA. With 1 base removed from V and 6 bases from J, the gap between germline ends came to 13 bases. The CDR3 has 14 residues. This clonotype has ten or more counts. Arm-PCR of CDR3 regions and iRepertoire HTBI primers were used to build TCR beta libraries. TCRdb itself ran the multiplex PCR reads through MiXCR, one entry per CDR3 protein. The repertoire consists of about 470,000 distinct CDR3 sequences, with roughly 21% occurring once and the leading ten covering 6.5% to 9%. This sample's time point: persistent/refractory GD, antithyroid drugs over 5 years with positive TRAb. Making the TCR library involved RNA that had been extracted from PBMCs.

The rearrangement uses TRBV7-2 and TRBJ2-7; perhaps D is TRBD1 or TRBD2 (5 bases each). Sequenced material: peripheral blood mononuclear cells (PBMCs), taken when the disease was refractory, from a patient treated with antithyroid drugs. This clonotype originated in a female donor with Graves disease. CDR3 amino acids: CASSLGPGTGEQYF. Written as DNA, the CDR3 is TGTGCCAGCAGCTTAGGTCCAGGGACGGGCGAGCAGTACTTC. Together with reference TRBV7-2 and TRBJ2-7, the CDR3 gives the full variable domain: GAGVSQSPSNKVTEKGKDVELRCDPISGHTALYWYRQSLGQGLEFLIYFQGNSAPDKSGLPSDRFSAERTGGSVSTLTIQRTQQEDSAVYLCASSLGPGTGEQYFGPGTRLTVT.